The 32 T cell receptor beta chains below all came from one sample that was sequenced in a study of Graves' ophthalmopathy and Graves' hyperthyroidism. Transcripts of RNA were the source for amplifying TCR beta CDR3 regions. Second-round multiplex PCR came after a first-round RT-PCR that employed HTBI primers. Each CDR3 protein is one row after TCRdb ran MiXCR on the multiplex PCR reads. The data hold 300,000 to 400,000 distinct CDR3 sequences, with about 17% observed a single time. The sequencing sample was made of peripheral blood. The receptors shown here come from an adult man with Graves' ophthalmopathy.

This clonotype was seen many times. The rearrangement links TRBV2 to TRBJ2-7; either TRBD1 or TRBD2 may fit D (5 bases each). Per the germline V gene, CDR1 is SNHLY and CDR2 is FYNNEI. With 5 bases removed from V and 8 bases from J, the gap between germline ends came to 13 bases. The CDR3 sequence is 12 residues long. CDR3 amino acids: CASSLRDQKQYF. The CDR3 nucleotides read TGTGCCAGCAGTCTCCGGGACCAAAAGCAGTACTTC.

This clonotype was detected ten times or more. V gene TRBV12-3 or TRBV12-4 combines with J gene TRBJ1-1; D may be TRBD1 (6 bases). Trimming removed 5 bases at V and 5 bases at J, with 24 bases between. This CDR3 has 17 residues. The CDR3 nucleotides are TGTGCCAGCAGTCTTCCACAGGGTCAGGGTGTCGGGACTGAAGCTTTCTTT. Amino acids: CASSLPQGQGVGTEAFF.

This clonotype was picked up many times. The chain has TRBV6-5 and TRBJ2-7; weak D call: TRBD2 (5 bases). V was clipped by 3 bases and J by 3 bases, with 12 bases between them. The CDR3 covers 14 residues. Germline V gene data show CDR1 as MNHEY and CDR2 as SVGAGI. CDR3 sequence reads: CASSYFPGNYEQYF. The CDR3 DNA sequence: TGTGCCAGCAGTTATTTCCCCGGGAACTACGAGCAGTACTTC.

This clonotype showed up many times. The gene calls are TRBV6-5 and TRBJ1-2; maybe TRBD1 (6 bases). Germline CDR1 and CDR2: MNHEY and SVGAGI. With 2 bases removed from V and 4 bases from J, the gap between germline ends came to 17 bases. The CDR3 has 16 amino acids. CDR3 DNA sequence: TGTGCCAGCAGTTACGGGGGGCTGGATACTCGCTATGGCTACACCTTC. Encoded protein: CASSYGGLDTRYGYTF.

The rearrangement joins TRBV6-2 or TRBV6-3 to TRBJ2-7; 8 nucleotides agree with TRBD1. Trimming at V came to 5 bases and at J to 0 bases, leaving 6 bases not matched to a gene. This CDR3 spans 15 amino acids. Germline CDR1 MNHEY, CDR2 SVGEGT. The chain's CDR3 is CASSRWTGSSYEQYF. The CDR3 DNA is TGTGCCAGCAGTCGCTGGACAGGGAGCTCCTACGAGCAGTACTTC.

This clonotype was counted many times. V usage is TRBV7-2 and J usage is TRBJ2-7; a possible D gene is TRBD1 (5 bases). The ends were cut back, 8 bases at V and 7 bases at J, with 18 bases in the middle. Germline CDR1 reads SGHTA; CDR2 reads FQGNSA. The CDR3 is made up of 13 amino acids. CDR3 DNA sequence: TGTGCCAGCGCCCAAGGTCAGGGTCTGGAGCAGTACTTC. This sequence encodes CASAQGQGLEQYF.

Many counts were recorded for this clonotype. The chain recombines TRBV6-5 with TRBJ1-6, with TRBD1 matching over 7 bases. The CDR3 has 16 residues. Germline CDR1 and CDR2: MNHEY and SVGAGI. Trimming at V came to 0 bases and at J to 8 bases, leaving 7 bases not matched to a gene. The CDR3 region is CASSYSTRGFHSPLHF. The CDR3, as DNA: TGTGCCAGCAGTTACTCGACCAGGGGGTTTCATTCACCCCTCCACTTT.

This clonotype was detected many times. The chain is built from TRBV2 and TRBJ1-2; D may be TRBD1 (5 bases). CDR1 SNHLY and CDR2 FYNNEI come from the germline V gene. This CDR3 contains 16 residues. Trimming took 2 bases from V and 0 from J, leaving 13 bases between them. As DNA, the CDR3 is TGTGCCAGCAGTGAATACAGGAACCAAGCTAACTATGGCTACACCTTC. Translating gives CASSEYRNQANYGYTF.

This clonotype was detected many times. V and J are TRBV6-5 and TRBJ1-2, with 10 bases that match TRBD1. After removal of 5 bases from V and 8 bases from J, the junction contained 5 bases not matched to a gene. Germline CDR1 and CDR2: MNHEY and SVGAGI. The CDR3 runs to 13 residues. The CDR3 bases are TGTGCCAGCAGTCGGACAGGGGGGATCGGCTACACCTTC. Its protein is CASSRTGGIGYTF.

Turning to this clonotype: One base away lies a much larger clone, so this may be a sequencing read error. The chain is built from TRBV12-3 or TRBV12-4 and TRBJ2-7, with 9 bases matching TRBD1. The junction had 9 bases not matched to a gene; V was cut back by 6 bases and J by 6 bases. The CDR3 totals 14 residues. The CDR3 region has the DNA TGTGCCAGCAGCCCAACAGGGGGCAAGTGCGAGCAGTACTTC. Protein product: CASSPTGGKCEQYF.

This clonotype occurred many times. This chain connects TRBV12-3 or TRBV12-4 to TRBJ1-1; 8 bases are shared with TRBD1. This CDR3 has 13 amino acids. The ends lost 3 bases at V and 4 bases at J; junction bases unmatched: 1. This chain's CDR3 is CASSLGQVTEAFF. In DNA, the CDR3 is TGTGCCAGCAGTTTGGGACAGGTCACTGAAGCTTTCTTT.

This clonotype was seen repeatedly, ten times or more. CDR3 sequence reads: CASRKRDFSYEQYF. The CDR3 DNA is TGTGCCAGCAGGAAAAGGGACTTCTCCTACGAGCAGTACTTC. The chain has TRBV27 and TRBJ2-7, with D possibly TRBD2 on 6 matching bases. Germline values: CDR1 MNHEY, CDR2 SMNVEV (reference sequence). Trimming stripped 6 bases from V and 0 bases from J, with 12 bases between. This CDR3 comprises 14 residues.

This clonotype was found many times. CDR3 sequence reads: CASLPGNNYGYTF. The CDR3 DNA reads as TGTGCCAGCTTACCCGGCAATAACTATGGCTACACCTTC. The chain links TRBV7-9 to TRBJ1-2; D unresolved. With 8 bases removed from V and 1 base from J, the gap between germline ends came to 11 bases. The germline CDR1 and CDR2 sequences are SEHNR and FQNEAQ (reference sequence). This CDR3 region has 13 residues.

The chain employs TRBV20-1 and TRBJ2-5; possible D gene TRBD1, 7 bases. The CDR3 has 16 residues. CDR1 DFQATT and CDR2 SNEGSKA come from the germline V gene (reference sequence). V lost 6 bases, J lost 2 bases, and 22 bases lay in between. CDR3 loop: CSAQNAGQRHQETQYF. The CDR3 nucleotides are TGCAGTGCCCAAAACGCGGGACAGCGACATCAAGAGACCCAGTACTTC.

Ten or more counts support this clonotype. The chain carries TRBV29-1 and TRBJ2-5, with 7 nucleotides matching TRBD1. Per the germline V gene, CDR1 is SQVTM and CDR2 is ANQGSEA. With 7 bases clipped from V and 5 bases from J, the junction kept 10 bases outside the gene matches. The CDR3 covers 13 residues. In DNA form, the CDR3 reads TGCAGCGCGAGACAGGGAATGGGGGAGACCCAGTACTTC. As protein: CSARQGMGETQYF.

This clonotype was detected ten times or more. The chain combines TRBV11-2 with TRBJ1-2; D remains ambiguous. The CDR3 has 11 amino acids. Trimming shortened V by 3 bases and J by 12 bases, and 11 bases separated the two germline ends. Looked up from germline, CDR1 is SGHAT and CDR2 is FQNNGV. CDR3 protein: CASSLNREHTF. In DNA form, the CDR3 reads TGTGCCAGCAGCTTGAACAGAGAACACACCTTC.

CDR3 protein: CSARAGAGYEQYF. The DNA of the CDR3 is TGCAGTGCTAGAGCAGGTGCGGGCTACGAGCAGTACTTC. The rearrangement joins TRBV20-1 to TRBJ2-7; perhaps TRBD2 as D (5 bases). Trimming cost V 1 base and J 3 bases, with 10 bases left between them. Germline V lookup: CDR1 DFQATT, CDR2 SNEGSKA (reference sequence). The CDR3 sequence is 13 residues long.

This clonotype has at least ten counts. The chain recombines TRBV2 with TRBJ2-7, with 7 bases aligning to TRBD2. The germline V gene encodes CDR1 SNHLY and CDR2 FYNNEI. CDR3 length equals 14 residues. The V and J ends lost 7 bases and 0 bases, in that order; junction bases with no gene match: 6. In DNA form, the CDR3 reads TGTGCCAGCAAACCGGCTAGCGGCTCCTACGAGCAGTACTTC. Its translation: CASKPASGSYEQYF. Full variable domain (outside the CDR3, taken from reference TRBV2 and TRBJ2-7): EPEVTQTPSHQVTQMGQEVILRCVPISNHLYFYWYRQILGQKVEFLVSFYNNEISEKSEIFDDQFSVERPDGSNFTLKIRSTKLEDSAMYFCASKPASGSYEQYFGPGTRLTVT.

This chain links TRBV11-2 with TRBJ2-2, with D tentatively TRBD1 (6 bases). Trimming took 6 bases from V and 2 from J, leaving 16 bases between them. The CDR3 has 16 amino acids. Germline values: CDR1 SGHAT, CDR2 FQNNGV. CDR3 sequence (DNA): TGTGCCAGCAGTCGAACCGGGACACCAAACACCGGGGAGCTGTTTTTT. This translates into CASSRTGTPNTGELFF. Together with reference TRBV11-2 and TRBJ2-2, the CDR3 gives the full variable domain: EAGVAQSPRYKIIEKRQSVAFWCNPISGHATLYWYQQILGQGPKLLIQFQNNGVVDDSQLPKDRFSAERLKGVDSTLKIQPAKLEDSAVYLCASSRTGTPNTGELFFGEGSRLTVL.

This clonotype was counted ten times or more. This chain links TRBV19 with TRBJ2-6; possibly TRBD2 for D (5 bases). In germline, CDR1 is LNHDA, CDR2 SQIVND (reference sequence). V was trimmed by 11 bases and J by 3 bases, leaving 14 bases between them. The CDR3 extends over 14 amino acids. The CDR3 DNA is TGTGCCTCGAGGGCGGGTCTTGGGGCCAACGTCCTGACTTTC. Translation gives CASRAGLGANVLTF.

This clonotype was found many times. This sequence joins TRBV27 and TRBJ2-7, with D possibly being TRBD1 or TRBD2 (6 bases each). CDR3 size: 15 residues. V gave up 7 bases and J gave up 6 bases, with 22 bases separating them. Germline assignment: CDR1 MNHEY and CDR2 SMNVEV (reference sequence). This CDR3 is CASKHRFGGGLEQYF. Here the CDR3 DNA reads TGTGCCAGCAAACATCGCTTCGGGGGCGGGCTCGAGCAGTACTTC.

This clonotype was counted ten times or more. This chain uses TRBV6-5 with TRBJ2-2; D may correspond to TRBD1 or TRBD2 (5 bases each). The CDR3 runs 17 residues. Per germline, CDR1 MNHEY and CDR2 SVGAGI. V was clipped by 0 bases and J by 0 bases, with 11 bases between them. The CDR3 coding sequence is TGTGCCAGCAGTTACTCGGTTGGGGGATCGAACACCGGGGAGCTGTTTTTT. It encodes CASSYSVGGSNTGELFF.

In this sample, this clonotype turned up many times. This chain uses TRBV20-1 with TRBJ1-1; TRBD1 agrees at 8 bases. Trimming at V came to 6 bases and at J to 1 base, leaving 7 bases not matched to a gene. Germline CDR1 is DFQATT and CDR2 is SNEGSKA (reference sequence). The CDR3 spans 14 residues. The CDR3 DNA reads as TGCAGTGCCCACACCGGACAGGGGAACACTGAAGCTTTCTTT. As protein: CSAHTGQGNTEAFF.

This clonotype has ten or more counts. Germline and junction disagree at one end, which may indicate a read error. J is TRBJ2-7 and V is TRBV29-1; unclear D gene. Germline V CDR1 and CDR2: SQVTM, ANQGSEA. CDR3 size: 13 residues. CDR3 sequence reads: CSVQAESPSARHF. DNA of the CDR3: TGCAGCGTTCAGGCGGAGTCCCCAAGTGCACGACACTTC.

At least ten counts were recorded for this clonotype. J is TRBJ1-1 and V is TRBV2; D call uncertain. Per germline, CDR1 SNHLY and CDR2 FYNNEI. The germline V and J ends were trimmed by 3 bases and 0 bases, with 8 bases remaining between them. This CDR3 contains 14 residues. Here the CDR3 DNA reads TGTGCCAGCAGTGATTACGACATGAACACTGAAGCTTTCTTT. Protein product: CASSDYDMNTEAFF.

This clonotype was counted ten times or more. The chain has TRBV6-2 or TRBV6-3 and TRBJ2-7, with a tentative D call TRBD1 (6 bases). The V end was cut by 5 bases, the J end by 0 bases, with 14 bases between. Per germline, CDR1 MNHEY and CDR2 SVGEGT. The CDR3 has 15 amino acids. The CDR3 protein is CASSPLQGSSYEQYF. CDR3 nucleotides: TGTGCCAGCAGTCCCCTTCAGGGGAGCTCCTACGAGCAGTACTTC.

This clonotype has ten or more counts. J is TRBJ1-3 and V is TRBV4-2; 7 bases are shared with TRBD1. There are 18 residues in the CDR3. Germline V gives CDR1 LGHNA, CDR2 YNFKEQ. Trimming cost V 3 bases and J 0 bases; bases outside gene matches: 11. CDR3 bases: TGTGCCAGCAGCCATCCCCTGACAGGGTCCTCCTCTGGAAACACCATATATTTT. Its protein product is CASSHPLTGSSSGNTIYF.

As to this clonotype: At one end the junction does not follow the germline gene, possibly because of a read error. CDR3 bases: TGCAGTGCGTGGGACAGGGTCCTCCTGGTTCATGGCTACATCTTC. This codes for CSAWDRVLLVHGYIF. V and J are TRBV20-1 and TRBJ1-2; 9 bases map to TRBD1. The CDR3 consists of 15 residues. The germline V gene has CDR1 DFQATT and CDR2 SNEGSKA (reference sequence).

The rearrangement uses TRBV7-6 and TRBJ1-2; TRBD1 agrees at 9 bases. CDR1 and CDR2 from the germline V gene are SGHVS and FNYEAQ. The J segment lost 2 bases and the V segment lost 4 bases, leaving 8 bases of the junction unmatched. There are 16 residues in the CDR3. CDR3 in DNA: TGTGCCAGCAGCTCCCTCCCCGGGACAGGGAACTATGGCTACACCTTC. Protein sequence: CASSSLPGTGNYGYTF.

With regard to this clonotype: Since no conserved phenylalanine or tryptophan closes the CDR3, a read error is the likely cause. The J gene is TRBJ2-3, the V gene TRBV5-1; D is undetermined. CDR1 is SGHRS and CDR2 is YFSETQ in the germline V gene. This CDR3 is built from 17 residues. V was trimmed by 2 bases and J by 2 bases, leaving 18 bases between them. The CDR3 DNA follows: TGCGCCAGCAGCTTCACCCAGATCCGAATCTCCACAGATACGCAGTATTCT. Amino acid sequence: CASSFTQIRISTDTQYS.

This clonotype has at least ten counts. A read error may produce the germline difference seen at one junction end. This chain links TRBV28 with TRBJ1-1; tentatively, D is TRBD1 (5 bases). The V gene's germline CDR1 is MDHEN and CDR2 SYDVKM. This CDR3 has 16 amino acids. This CDR3 is CAGSLARTRLNTEAFF. The CDR3, as DNA: TGTGCCGGCAGTTTGGCTAGGACACGCCTAAACACTGAAGCTTTCTTT.

This clonotype has a count of ten or more. The rearrangement links TRBV10-3 to TRBJ2-2; tentative D call: TRBD1 (6 bases). The CDR3 contains 15 residues. V was trimmed by 4 bases and J by 0 bases, leaving 9 bases between them. CDR1 is ENHRY and CDR2 is SYGVKD in the germline V gene. CDR3 region: CAISGGHANTGELFF. The CDR3 DNA reads as TGTGCCATCAGTGGGGGACATGCGAACACCGGGGAGCTGTTTTTT.